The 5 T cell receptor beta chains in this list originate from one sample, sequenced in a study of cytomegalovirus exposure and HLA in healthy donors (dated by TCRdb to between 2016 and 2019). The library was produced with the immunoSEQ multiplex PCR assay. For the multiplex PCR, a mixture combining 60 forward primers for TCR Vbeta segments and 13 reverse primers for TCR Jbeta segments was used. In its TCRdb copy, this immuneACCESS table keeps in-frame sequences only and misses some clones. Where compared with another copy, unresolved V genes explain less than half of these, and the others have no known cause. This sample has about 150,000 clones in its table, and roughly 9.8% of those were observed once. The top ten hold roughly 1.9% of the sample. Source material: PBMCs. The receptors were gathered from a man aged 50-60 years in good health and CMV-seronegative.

The CDR3 DNA reads TGCGCCAGCAGCTTGGCTCAGGGTGGGGAAAAACTGTTTTTT. Its protein is CASSLAQGGEKLFF. The rearrangement uses TRBV5-1 and TRBJ1-4, with D perhaps TRBD1 (5 bases). Germline lookup yields CDR1 SGHRS and CDR2 YFSETQ. The CDR3 consists of 14 residues. Between the trimmed V and J ends, which lost 0 bases and 8 bases, there was a span of 11 bases.

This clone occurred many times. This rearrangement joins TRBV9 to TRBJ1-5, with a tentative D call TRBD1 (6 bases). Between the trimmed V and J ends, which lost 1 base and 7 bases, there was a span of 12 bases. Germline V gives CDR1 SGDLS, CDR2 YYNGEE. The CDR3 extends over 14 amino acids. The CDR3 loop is CASSVWEGGQPQHF. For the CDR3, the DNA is TGTGCCAGCAGCGTATGGGAGGGGGGACAGCCCCAGCATTTT.

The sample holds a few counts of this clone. CDR3 sequence: CASSRRDTQYF. Here the CDR3 DNA reads TGTGCCAGCAGTAGGCGGGATACGCAGTATTTT. The chain employs TRBV6-5 and TRBJ2-3, with D unclear. Trimming cost V 5 bases and J 6 bases, with 6 bases left between them. In germline, CDR1 is MNHEY, CDR2 SVGAGI. CDR3 length equals 11 residues.

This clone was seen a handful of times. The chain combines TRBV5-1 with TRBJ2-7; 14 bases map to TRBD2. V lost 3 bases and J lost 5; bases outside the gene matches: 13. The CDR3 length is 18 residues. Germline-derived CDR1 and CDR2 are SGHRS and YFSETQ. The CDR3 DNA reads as TGCGCCAGCAGCTCGATGGACCCCGGGACTAGCGGGAGAGACGAGCAGTACTTC. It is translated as CASSSMDPGTSGRDEQYF.

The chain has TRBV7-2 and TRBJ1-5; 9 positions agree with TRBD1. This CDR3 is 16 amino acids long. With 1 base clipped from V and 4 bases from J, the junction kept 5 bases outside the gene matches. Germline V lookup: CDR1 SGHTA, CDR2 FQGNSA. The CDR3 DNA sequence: TGTGCCAGCAGCTTAGACGGGACAGGGAGAAATCAGCCCCAGCATTTT. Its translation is CASSLDGTGRNQPQHF. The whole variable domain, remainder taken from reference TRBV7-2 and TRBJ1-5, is GAGVSQSPSNKVTEKGKDVELRCDPISGHTALYWYRQSLGQGLEFLIYFQGNSAPDKSGLPSDRFSAERTGGSVSTLTIQRTQQEDSAVYLCASSLDGTGRNQPQHFGDGTRLSIL.